Listed here are 18 T cell receptor beta chains from one sample, sequenced in a study of control samples from healthy donors and cancer patients. Profiled with immunoSEQ multiplex PCR; TCRdb holds only in-frame clones, not every one. Here the sample spans around 49,000 clones, approximately 89% being singletons. Specimen: PBMCs. All receptors derive from a man in his forties with colorectal cancer.

This clone was seen only once. The rearrangement uses TRBV5-1 and TRBJ1-2; weak D call: TRBD1 (5 bases). V was trimmed by 1 base and J by 2 bases, leaving 15 bases between them. CDR3 size: 16 residues. Per germline, CDR1 SGHRS and CDR2 YFSETQ. CDR3 bases: TGCGCCAGCAGCTTGACGCGGGGCCCGGGGAACTATGGCTACACCTTC. Protein sequence: CASSLTRGPGNYGYTF.

The chain recombines TRBV5-1 with TRBJ2-1, with 8 bases aligning to TRBD2. Germline loops: CDR1 SGHRS, CDR2 YFSETQ. The CDR3 extends over 16 amino acids. Losses at the gene ends were 3 bases for V and 0 bases for J; bases not matched to a gene: 5. For the CDR3, the DNA is TGCGCCAGCAGCTCCCGAGGGACTAGCTCCTACAATGAGCAGTTCTTC. Its translation is CASSSRGTSSYNEQFF.

The V call is TRBV12-3 or TRBV12-4, the J call TRBJ1-4, with no clear D. This CDR3 region has 12 residues. V lost 6 bases and J 8 bases, leaving 10 bases between the germline ends. The CDR3 loop is CASSDTGEKLFF. DNA of the CDR3: TGTGCCAGCAGCGATACGGGGGAAAAACTGTTTTTT.

CDR3 sequence reads: CASRGTSGAYNEQFF. CDR3 DNA sequence: TGTGCCAGCAGGGGAACTAGCGGTGCCTACAATGAGCAGTTCTTC. The chain is built from TRBV2 and TRBJ2-1, with 8 positions matching TRBD2. Unmatched junction bases numbered 6, after V lost 6 bases and J lost 2 bases. The CDR3 runs to 15 residues. Germline assignment: CDR1 SNHLY and CDR2 FYNNEI.

The rearrangement joins TRBV4-2 to TRBJ2-7; 7 nucleotides line up with TRBD2. The CDR3 runs 14 residues. V dropped 5 bases and J dropped 3; count of bases not matched to a gene: 7. The germline CDR1 and CDR2 sequences are LGHNA and YNFKEQ. CDR3 sequence (DNA): TGTGCCAGCAGCAGGGAGCGGGACCTCTACGAGCAGTACTTC. Amino acid sequence: CASSRERDLYEQYF.

This clone was observed a single time. V and J are TRBV5-6 and TRBJ1-2; 7 bases are shared with TRBD1. The junction had 8 bases not matched to a gene; V was cut back by 2 bases and J by 1 base. Germline V gives CDR1 SGHDT, CDR2 YYEEEE. The CDR3 sequence is 16 residues long. CDR3 nucleotides: TGTGCCAGCAGCTTTCGGGCAGGGGGATTTAACTATGGCTACACCTTC. Protein sequence: CASSFRAGGFNYGYTF.

The J gene is TRBJ2-3, the V gene TRBV30; D possibly corresponds to TRBD2 (6 bases). CDR1 is GTSNPN and CDR2 is SVGIG in the germline V gene (reference sequence). V was shortened by 0 bases and J by 5 bases, with 15 bases between the two germline ends. The CDR3 has 15 residues. CDR3 region: CAWSVLGLGGDTQYF. CDR3 in DNA: TGTGCCTGGAGTGTGCTGGGACTGGGCGGAGATACGCAGTATTTT.

V usage is TRBV27 and J usage is TRBJ1-2; TRBD1 might be the D (5 bases). V was shortened by 2 bases and J by 6 bases, with 13 bases between the two germline ends. CDR1 and CDR2 from the germline V gene are MNHEY and SMNVEV (reference sequence). CDR3 length: 14 residues. As DNA, the CDR3 is TGTGCCAGCAGTTTAAACGGGGGGTGGAATGGCTACACCTTC. Translating gives CASSLNGGWNGYTF.

This rearrangement joins TRBV29-1 to TRBJ2-5, with 8 positions matching TRBD2. CDR1 and CDR2 from the germline V gene are SQVTM and ANQGSEA. The CDR3 spans 13 residues. The V segment lost 4 bases and the J segment 4 bases; nucleotides outside the gene matches: 5. The CDR3 DNA reads as TGCAGCGTTGTAGTAAGCGGGAGAGAGACCCAGTACTTC. It specifies CSVVVSGRETQYF.

This clone was seen a handful of times. The genes are TRBV19 and TRBJ1-6; D is uncertain. The CDR3 consists of 14 residues. Trimming stripped 2 bases from V and 10 bases from J, with 12 bases between. Germline V gene data show CDR1 as LNHDA and CDR2 as SQIVND (reference sequence). The CDR3 DNA reads TGTGCCAGTAGTATAAGTGAGGGTTGGTCACCCCTCCACTTT. Its protein is CASSISEGWSPLHF.

This chain uses TRBV10-3 with TRBJ1-1, with 7 bases that match TRBD1. The CDR3 sequence is 13 residues long. The germline gives CDR1 ENHRY, CDR2 SYGVKD. CDR3 in amino acids: CASLGDREAEAFF. The CDR3 DNA reads as TGTGCGAGTCTGGGTGACAGGGAGGCTGAAGCTTTCTTT.

The CDR3 DNA sequence: TGCAGCGTTGAACGGACTGCGTTCGGCTACACCTTC. Encoded protein: CSVERTAFGYTF. This sequence joins TRBV29-1 and TRBJ1-2; D remains ambiguous. Germline V lookup: CDR1 SQVTM, CDR2 ANQGSEA. Trimming cost V 2 bases and J 8 bases, with 12 bases left between them. The CDR3 is 12 residues long. Supplemented by reference TRBV29-1 and TRBJ1-2, the full variable domain reads SAVISQKPSRDICQRGTSLTIQCQVDSQVTMMFWYRQQPGQSLTLIATANQGSEATYESGFVIDKFPISRPNLTFSTLTVSNMSPEDSSIYLCSVERTAFGYTFGSGTRLTVV.

This clone was picked up one time. V and J are TRBV7-2 and TRBJ1-2, with 7 bases aligning to TRBD1. This CDR3 is 16 amino acids long. The germline V gene has CDR1 SGHTA and CDR2 FQGNSA. The V segment lost 5 bases and the J segment 0 bases; nucleotides outside the gene matches: 9. DNA of the CDR3: TGTGCCAGCAGCCCAACGGACAGGAGAGCTAACTATGGCTACACCTTC. Amino acids: CASSPTDRRANYGYTF.

This chain connects TRBV4-2 to TRBJ1-3; unclear D gene. The CDR3 has 16 amino acids. Germline loops: CDR1 LGHNA, CDR2 YNFKEQ. The germline V and J ends were trimmed by 0 bases and 0 bases, with 9 bases remaining between them. As DNA, the CDR3 is TGTGCCAGCAGCCAAGAAACGCCAGTCTCTGGAAACACCATATATTTT. This sequence encodes CASSQETPVSGNTIYF.

V and J are TRBV30 and TRBJ1-1; tentatively, D is TRBD1 (5 bases). The CDR3 is 13 residues long. Germline V gene lookup returns CDR1 GTSNPN and CDR2 SVGIG (reference sequence). Trimming left V 3 bases short and J 3 bases short, with 11 bases between. The CDR3 DNA reads TGTGCCTGGAGCCTCGAGGGGCACACTGAAGCTTTCTTT. This translates into CAWSLEGHTEAFF.

The rearrangement links TRBV6-5 to TRBJ2-7, with unresolved D. V lost 11 bases and J lost 2, with 10 bases in between. This CDR3 comprises 11 residues. Germline V gives CDR1 MNHEY, CDR2 SVGAGI. CDR3 sequence: CAALGAYEQYF. In nucleotides, the CDR3 is TGTGCCGCCCTCGGAGCCTACGAGCAGTACTTC.

This clone was recorded only once. V gene TRBV11-1 combines with J gene TRBJ1-2; the D is unclear. The V end was cut by 3 bases, the J end by 4 bases, with 9 bases between. Germline-derived CDR1 and CDR2 are SGHAT and FQDESV (reference sequence). The CDR3 is made up of 13 amino acids. The chain's CDR3 is CASSFPTGYGYTF. In DNA, the CDR3 is TGTGCCAGCAGCTTTCCGACGGGCTATGGCTACACCTTC.

This clone was seen just once. The V gene is TRBV18, the J gene TRBJ2-7; D possibly uses TRBD1 or TRBD2 (5 bases each). The germline gives CDR1 KGHSH, CDR2 LQKENI. V shed 3 bases and J shed 4 bases, with 13 bases lying between them. CDR3 length: 14 amino acids. CDR3 amino acids: CASSPGLAEYEQYF. CDR3 sequence (DNA): TGTGCCAGCTCACCGGGGCTAGCAGAATACGAGCAGTACTTC.